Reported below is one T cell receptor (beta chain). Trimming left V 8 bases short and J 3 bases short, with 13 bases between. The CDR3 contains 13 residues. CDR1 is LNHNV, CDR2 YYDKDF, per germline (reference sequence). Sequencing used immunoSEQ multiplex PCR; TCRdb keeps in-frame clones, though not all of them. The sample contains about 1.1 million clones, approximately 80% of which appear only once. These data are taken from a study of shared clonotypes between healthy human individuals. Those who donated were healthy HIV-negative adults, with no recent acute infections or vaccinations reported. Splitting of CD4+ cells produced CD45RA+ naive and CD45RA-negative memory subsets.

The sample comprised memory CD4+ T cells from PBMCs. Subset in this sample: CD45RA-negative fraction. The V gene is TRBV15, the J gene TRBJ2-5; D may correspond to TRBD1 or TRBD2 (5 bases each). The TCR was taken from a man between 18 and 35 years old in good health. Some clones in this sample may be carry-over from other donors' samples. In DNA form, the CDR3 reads TGTGCCACCTCCTCAAGGGGAGAAGAGACCCAGTACTTC. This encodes CATSSRGEETQYF.